This T cell receptor beta chain originates from a study of blood T cell repertoires in COVID-19. The overall study: The United States, Italy and Spain were the sources of the acute and convalescent COVID-19 samples.

The CDR3 runs 15 residues. After removal of 5 bases from V and 7 bases from J, the junction contained 4 bases not matched to a gene. In germline, CDR1 is SNHLY, CDR2 FYNNEI. Assay: immunoSEQ multiplex PCR; the TCRdb copy retains only in-frame clones and omits some. The sample holds about 230,000 clones; 85% to 90% are singletons and the top ten take around a tenth. The chain is built from TRBV2 and TRBJ2-2; TRBD2 matches at 13 bases. This TCR was sampled from a man aged 45-65 years with COVID-19, enrolled during active disease. Sequencing input: peripheral blood. The CDR3 loop reads CASSIGLAGVGELFF. CDR3 in DNA: TGTGCCAGCAGTATAGGACTAGCGGGGGTCGGGGAGCTGTTTTTT.